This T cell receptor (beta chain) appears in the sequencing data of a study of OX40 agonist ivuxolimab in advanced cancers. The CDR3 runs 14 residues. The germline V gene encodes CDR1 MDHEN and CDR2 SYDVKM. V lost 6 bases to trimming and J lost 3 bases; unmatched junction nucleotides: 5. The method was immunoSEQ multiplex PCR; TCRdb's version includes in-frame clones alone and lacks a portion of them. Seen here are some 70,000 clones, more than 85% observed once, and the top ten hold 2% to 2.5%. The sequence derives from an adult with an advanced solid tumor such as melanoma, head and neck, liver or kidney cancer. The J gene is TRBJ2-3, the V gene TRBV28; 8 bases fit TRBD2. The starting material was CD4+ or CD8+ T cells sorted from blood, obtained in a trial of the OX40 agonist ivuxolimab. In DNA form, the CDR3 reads TGTGCCAGCAGACGCGGGGGGATGACAGATACGCAGTATTTT. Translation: CASRRGGMTDTQYF.